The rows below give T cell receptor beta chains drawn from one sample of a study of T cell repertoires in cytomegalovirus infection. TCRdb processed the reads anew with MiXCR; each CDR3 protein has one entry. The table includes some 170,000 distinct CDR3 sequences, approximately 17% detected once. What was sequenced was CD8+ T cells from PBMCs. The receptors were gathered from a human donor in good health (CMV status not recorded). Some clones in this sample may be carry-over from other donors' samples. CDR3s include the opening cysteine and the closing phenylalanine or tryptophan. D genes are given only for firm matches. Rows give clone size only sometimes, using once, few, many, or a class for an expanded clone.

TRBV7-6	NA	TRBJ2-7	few	CASSANREGGYEQYF	TGTGCCAGCAGCGCAAACAGGGAGGGCGGATACGAGCAGTACTTC
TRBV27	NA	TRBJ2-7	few	CASSLSVRLSYEQYF	TGTGCCAGCAGTTTATCGGTTCGGCTCTCCTACGAGCAGTACTTC
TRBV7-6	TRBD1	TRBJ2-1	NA	CASSSRTGGFLEQFF	TGTGCCAGCAGCTCAAGGACAGGTGGATTCCTTGAGCAGTTCTTC
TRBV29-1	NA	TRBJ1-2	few	CSALGSTETNYGYTF	TGCAGCGCCCTCGGGTCGACGGAGACAAACTATGGCTACACCTTC
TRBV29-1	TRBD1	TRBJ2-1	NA	CSVVWQGAVDEQFF	TGCAGCGTTGTTTGGCAGGGGGCGGTTGATGAGCAGTTCTTC
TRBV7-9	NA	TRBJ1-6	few	CASSRKPESPLHF	TGTGCCAGCAGCCGAAAACCTGAGTCACCCCTCCACTTT
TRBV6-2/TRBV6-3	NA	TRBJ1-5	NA	CASSYSLQSFNQPQHF	TGTGCCAGCAGTTACTCGCTACAGTCCTTCAATCAGCCCCAGCATTTT
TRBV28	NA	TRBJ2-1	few	CGTQERGGPYNEQFF	TGTGGCACCCAGGAGAGGGGGGGCCCCTACAATGAGCAGTTCTTC
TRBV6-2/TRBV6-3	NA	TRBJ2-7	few	CASSYFPGNYPYEQYF	TGTGCCAGCAGTTACTTCCCAGGGAACTACCCCTACGAGCAGTACTTC
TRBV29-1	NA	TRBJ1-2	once	CSAERDTGINYGYTF	TGCAGCGCCGAACGAGACACAGGGATAAACTATGGCTACACCTTC
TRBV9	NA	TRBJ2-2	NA	CASSVEGAIGELFF	TGTGCCAGCAGCGTAGAAGGGGCAATCGGGGAGCTGTTTTTT
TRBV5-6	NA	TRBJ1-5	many	CASSMGRLNQPQHF	TGTGCCAGCAGCATGGGACGGCTGAATCAGCCCCAGCATTTT
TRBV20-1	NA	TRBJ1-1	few	CFLPRTTNTEAFF	TGTTTCCTGCCGAGGACAACGAACACTGAAGCTTTCTTT
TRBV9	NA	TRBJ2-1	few	CASSTGLSYNEQFF	TGTGCCAGCAGCACAGGACTCTCCTACAATGAGCAGTTCTTC
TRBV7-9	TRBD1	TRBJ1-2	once	CASSPQGALVYGYTF	TGTGCCAGCAGCCCACAGGGGGCCCTCGTCTATGGCTACACCTTC
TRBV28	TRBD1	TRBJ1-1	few	CASSPGGFNTEAFF	TGTGCCAGCAGTCCAGGGGGCTTTAACACTGAAGCTTTCTTT
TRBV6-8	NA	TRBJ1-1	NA	CASRDLREVDTEAFF	TGTGCCAGCAGGGACCTCAGGGAAGTGGACACTGAAGCTTTCTTT
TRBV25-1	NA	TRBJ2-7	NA	CASSAGTSREQYF	TGTGCCAGCAGTGCCGGGACGTCCAGGGAGCAGTACTTC
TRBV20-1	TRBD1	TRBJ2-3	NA	CSASPPQQGAGADTQYF	TGCAGTGCTTCACCTCCACAACAGGGGGCTGGCGCAGATACGCAGTATTTT
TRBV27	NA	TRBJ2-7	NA	CASSLRRGSRSYEQYF	TGTGCCAGCAGTCTCCGACGCGGGTCCCGCTCCTACGAGCAGTACTTC
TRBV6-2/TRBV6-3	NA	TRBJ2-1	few	CATAGTEQFF	TGTGCCACTGCAGGGACAGAGCAGTTCTTC
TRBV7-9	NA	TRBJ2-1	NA	CASSGRGEGVEQFF	TGTGCCAGCAGCGGTCGGGGCGAGGGGGTTGAGCAGTTCTTC
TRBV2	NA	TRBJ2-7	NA	CASSATGSSYEQYF	TGTGCCAGCAGTGCGACGGGCAGCTCCTACGAGCAGTACTTC
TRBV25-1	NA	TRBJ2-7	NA	CASSESRRPSYEQYF	TGTGCCAGCAGTGAATCCAGGCGACCCTCCTACGAGCAGTACTTC
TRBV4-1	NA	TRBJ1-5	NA	CASSQEARGAAQPQHF	TGCGCCAGCAGCCAAGAGGCACGCGGGGCCGCTCAGCCCCAGCATTTT
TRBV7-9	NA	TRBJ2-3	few	CASSLNVGSSTDTQYF	TGTGCCAGCAGCTTAAATGTGGGATCTAGCACAGATACGCAGTATTTT
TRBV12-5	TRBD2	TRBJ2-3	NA	CASGLSPAGSTDTQYF	TGTGCTAGTGGTTTGTCTCCAGCGGGGAGCACAGATACGCAGTATTTT
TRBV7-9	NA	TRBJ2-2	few	CASSLPGQSNTGELFF	TGTGCCAGCAGCTTACCGGGCCAATCGAACACCGGGGAGCTGTTTTTT
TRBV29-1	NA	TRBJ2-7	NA	CSVETGQFRYEQYF	TGCAGCGTCGAAACAGGACAGTTCCGCTACGAGCAGTACTTC
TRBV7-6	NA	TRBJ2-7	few	CASEGGLGEQYF	TGTGCCAGCGAAGGGGGTTTGGGGGAGCAGTACTTC
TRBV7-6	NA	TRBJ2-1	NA	CASSLLADTYNEQFF	TGTGCCAGCAGCTTGCTGGCGGACACCTACAATGAGCAGTTCTTC
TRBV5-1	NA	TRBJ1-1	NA	CASSLVPDLNTEAFF	TGCGCCAGCAGCTTGGTTCCGGACCTCAACACTGAAGCTTTCTTT
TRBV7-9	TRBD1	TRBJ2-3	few	CASSSSHKGATDTQYF	TGTGCCAGCAGCTCCTCCCATAAGGGGGCCACAGATACGCAGTATTTT
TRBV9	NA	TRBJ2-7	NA	CASSDRDGFYEQYF	TGTGCCAGCAGCGACCGGGACGGTTTCTACGAGCAGTACTTC
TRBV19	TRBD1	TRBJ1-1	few	CASSARDRVPAFF	TGTGCCAGTAGTGCCCGGGACAGGGTCCCAGCTTTCTTT
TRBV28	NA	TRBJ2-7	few	CASQANTGFYEQYF	TGTGCCAGCCAGGCTAATACAGGGTTCTACGAGCAGTACTTC
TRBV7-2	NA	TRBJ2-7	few	CASTGYYEQYF	TGTGCCAGTACCGGGTACTACGAGCAGTACTTC
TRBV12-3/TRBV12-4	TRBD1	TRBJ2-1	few	CASRKEGAVSYNEQFF	TGTGCCAGCAGGAAAGAGGGGGCTGTATCCTACAATGAGCAGTTCTTC
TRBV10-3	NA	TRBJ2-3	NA	CAISERVEVDTQYF	TGTGCCATCAGTGAAAGGGTAGAGGTAGATACGCAGTATTTT
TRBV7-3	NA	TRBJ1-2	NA	CASSSQGSDGYTF	TGTGCCAGCAGCTCCCAGGGAAGTGATGGCTACACCTTC
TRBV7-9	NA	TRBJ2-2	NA	CASSDSLTGELFF	TGTGCCAGCAGCGACTCCTTAACCGGGGAGCTGTTTTTT
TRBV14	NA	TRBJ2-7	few	CASSHRTDPTEQYF	TGTGCCAGCAGCCACAGGACAGACCCTACCGAGCAGTACTTC
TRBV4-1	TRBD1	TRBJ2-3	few	CASSQGLGGRTDTQYF	TGCGCCAGCAGCCAAGGCCTAGGGGGCCGCACAGATACGCAGTATTTT
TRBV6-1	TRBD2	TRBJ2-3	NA	CASSRLAGLTDTQYF	TGTGCCAGCAGTAGACTAGCGGGGCTCACAGATACGCAGTATTTT
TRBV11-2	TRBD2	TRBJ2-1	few	CASSPQPLSGGHFSYNEQFF	TGTGCCAGCAGCCCCCAACCCCTTAGCGGGGGACACTTCTCCTACAATGAGCAGTTCTTC
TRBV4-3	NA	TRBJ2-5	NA	CASSQVGSQETQYF	TGCGCCAGCAGCCAAGTAGGCAGCCAAGAGACCCAGTACTTC
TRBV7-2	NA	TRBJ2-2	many	CASSPARGRSTGELFF	TGTGCCAGCAGCCCTGCCCGGGGGCGGAGCACCGGGGAGCTGTTTTTT
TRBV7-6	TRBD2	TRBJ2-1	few	CASSLADRSGGAFGEQFF	TGTGCCAGCAGCTTAGCTGACCGTAGCGGGGGGGCCTTTGGGGAGCAGTTCTTC